The clone carrying this T cell receptor beta chain came up a few times. What it binds is not known. The data derive from a study of response to subunit inactivated influenza vaccine. Study findings and constraints: Each seasonal influenza vaccination recruits few new T cells, the authors suggested.

One entry per CDR3 protein, called by TCRdb with MiXCR from the RT-PCR reads. The sample holds about 480,000 distinct CDR3 sequences, 10% to 11% seen once. There are 13 residues in the CDR3. Per the germline V gene, CDR1 is DFQATT and CDR2 is SNEGSKA (reference sequence). Trimming stripped 1 base from V and 4 bases from J, with 10 bases between. The chain has TRBV20-1 and TRBJ2-5, with D possibly matching TRBD2 (6 bases). The source is a man aged 50-60 years who received an inactivated influenza vaccine. Specimen: PBMCs from blood, collected roughly 46 days after vaccination. The CDR3 sequence is CSARVGGGETQYF. CDR3 sequence (DNA): TGCAGTGCTAGAGTGGGGGGAGGAGAGACCCAGTACTTC.